A selection of T cell receptor beta chains follows, all from one sample in a study of T cells in Graves' hyperthyroidism and ophthalmopathy. MiXCR was run by TCRdb on the multiplex PCR reads, yielding one entry per CDR3 protein. The repertoire holds around 760,000 distinct CDR3 sequences, approximately 36% seen once, with around 30% in the top ten. The sample taken for sequencing was blood. Source of these receptors: a woman aged 40 to 55 with Graves' hyperthyroidism. Both conserved end residues are part of each CDR3. D genes are given only for firm matches.

- TRBV7-2 CASSLSLGSQGRNEQYF
TRBD2 TRBV12-3/TRBV12-4 CASSLVLAGGEQFF
- TRBV5-8 CASSLGLGVGNQPQHF
- TRBV20-1 CSARDRAANTEAFF
TRBD1 TRBV10-2 CATSGTGLKTQYF
TRBD2 TRBV19 CASSIDLAGALDEQYF
TRBD1 TRBV19 CASSSLGQHSNQPQHF
TRBD1 TRBV29-1 CSVRDSSYEQYF
- TRBV6-5 CASSEGLASRQPQHF
- TRBV12-3/TRBV12-4 CASRRAVAAFF
- TRBV10-3 CASSYSLGSWDWGYTF
- TRBV7-9 CASSKTGDTQYF
- TRBV12-3/TRBV12-4 CASSLFRETNTGELFF
- TRBV24-1 CATSERAGETQYF
TRBD2 TRBV7-2 CASSPIAGPTYEQYF
- TRBV7-9 CASSQGWRGSNSPLHF
- TRBV29-1 CSVISGGNQPQHF
- TRBV7-2 CASSQVGTCVKQETQYF
- TRBV3-1 CASSRSVQETQYF
TRBD1 TRBV28 CASSASGQGKQPQHF
- TRBV20-1 CSAAGPGQETQYF
TRBD2 TRBV12-3/TRBV12-4 CASVRSGGTETQYF
- TRBV29-1 CSVEDRDTVSYTF
- TRBV9 CASSAIDSHEQYF
- TRBV10-2 CASSESSAYWSSYNSPLHF
- TRBV7-3 CASSLWGRGYEQYF
- TRBV24-1 CATSDDKVRRAGANVLTF
- TRBV29-1 CSVEGGGPDYGYTF
TRBD2 TRBV29-1 CSAETSGRARGSSSEQYF